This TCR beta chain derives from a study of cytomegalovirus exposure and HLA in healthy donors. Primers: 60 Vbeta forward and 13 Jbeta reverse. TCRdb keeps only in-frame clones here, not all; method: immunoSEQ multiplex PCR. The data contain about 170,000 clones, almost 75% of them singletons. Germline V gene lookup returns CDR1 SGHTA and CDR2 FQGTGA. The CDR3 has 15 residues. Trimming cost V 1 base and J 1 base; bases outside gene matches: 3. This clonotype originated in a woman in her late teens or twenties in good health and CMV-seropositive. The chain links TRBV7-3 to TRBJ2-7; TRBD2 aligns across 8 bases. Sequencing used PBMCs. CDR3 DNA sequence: TGTGCCAGCAGCTTAAGCGGGGGGACTTCCTACGAGCAGTACTTC. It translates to CASSLSGGTSYEQYF.